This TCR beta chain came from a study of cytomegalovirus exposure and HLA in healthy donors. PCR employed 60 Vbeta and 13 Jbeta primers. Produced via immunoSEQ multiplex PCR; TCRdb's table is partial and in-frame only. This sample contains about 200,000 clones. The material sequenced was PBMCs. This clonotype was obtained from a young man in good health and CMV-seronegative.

The CDR3 region has the DNA TGTGCCAGTAGTCCCCCGGGACTGGTCACAGATACGCAGTATTTT. This gives the protein CASSPPGLVTDTQYF. The gene calls are TRBV19 and TRBJ2-3; tentative D call: TRBD2 (6 bases). V was pared by 5 bases and J by 2 bases, with 14 bases between. This CDR3 contains 15 residues. Per germline, CDR1 LNHDA and CDR2 SQIVND (reference sequence).